The sequence of this T cell receptor beta chain was determined in a study of vaccination and CD4 T cells after COVID-19 (dated by TCRdb to between 2021 and 2023). Study-wide context: Every convalescent patient had a positive nasal swab PCR test for SARS-CoV-2, with mild disease in several patients and severe disease in one. Six males and four females were included in the convalescent cohort, with two Hispanic individuals, seven Caucasians, two Asians and one multiracial person represented. Two doses of either the Pfizer-BioNTech BNT162b2 vaccine (n=8) or the Moderna mRNA-1273 vaccine (n=2) were administered to participants. Post-COVID blood samples were collected from convalescent patients a median of roughly 100 days after diagnosis, with a range of about 35 to 180 days. Post-vaccine blood samples were collected a median of approximately 68 days after the second vaccine dose, ranging from 14 to 241 days. For stimulating the cultures, overlapping spike peptide pools were used, derived from SARS-CoV-2 as well as from the common cold coronaviruses HCoV-NL63, HCoV-OC43 and HCoV-229E. Control cultures used a CEFX viral epitope pool as positive control, an HIV-1 Nef peptide pool as negative control, or no peptide. In under 13 COVID-19 convalescent patients and a few infection-naive healthy vaccine recipients, researchers compared the spike-specific CD4+ TCR repertoire from before mRNA vaccination with the repertoire from after. The full study reports these points: In convalescent patients, nearly all vaccine-specific clones (304 of 307) were found to be mono-reactive for SARS-CoV-2 spike rather than cross-reactive with common cold coronaviruses. Relatively few convalescent patients were included in the study, and early timepoints after natural infection were not analyzed. The median count of SARS-CoV-2-reactive clonotypes went up from approximately 22 after infection to 30 to 40 after vaccination, although the change was not significant. Among the post-vaccine SARS-CoV-2-reactive clones in convalescent patients, a median about 89% showed up only after vaccination, which suggests vaccine-specific priming.

To note about this clonotype: The antigen it binds to is not known. The input lacks base qualities; no much larger clone sits a single base away.

Explained via the paper, the treatment or condition label denotes: approximately 9-day PBMC culture with coronavirus spike peptide pools or control peptides (ViraFEST assay). The ViraFEST assay was used in the study, in which antigen-specific T cells were expanded with peptide pools and expanded clonotypes were subsequently identified by TCR sequencing. The convalescent patients' positive SARS-CoV-2 PCR tests were from March to December 2020, which was before the Alpha, Beta and Delta variants emerged in the United States. PBMCs were cultured at under 2.5 million per well in IMDM supplemented with approximately 5% human AB serum and around 9.5 IU/ml IL-2, with approximately 9.5 ug/ml peptide pools added. On days 3 and 7, half of the culture medium was replaced with fresh IL-2-containing medium. Once the cells had been in culture for roughly 10 days, the EasySep CD4+ T cell isolation kit was used to isolate CD4+ T cells by negative selection. PBMCs were separated from whole blood using Ficoll-Paque Plus gradient centrifugation and then either used fresh or cryopreserved at -140C. Each culture condition was generally run in triplicate wells.

CDR1 and CDR2 were assigned from the germline V gene as MNHEY and SVGAGI. The CDR3, from cysteine to phenylalanine, totals 15 residues. The only DNA kept is the CDR3, 45 bases in frame from the first base. V is cut back by 0 bases and J by 1 base, with 1 base in the junction unmatched. Receptor libraries were prepared by PCR. At the Johns Hopkins FTIC core, DNA from the cultured CD4+ T cells underwent TCR sequencing with the Oncomine TCR Beta short-read assay. The QIAamp micro DNA kit was used to extract genomic DNA from the cultured CD4+ T cells. Oncomine TCR Beta libraries from cultured CD4+ T cells were pooled using unique dual indexes and sequenced on an Illumina iSeq 100. The paper's data handling went like this. Non-productive sequences were removed, and CDR3s not starting with C, not ending with F or W, or shorter than 7 amino acids were discarded. Antigen-specific clonotypes were identified with the MANAFEST web application by comparing peptide-stimulated wells with reference and other culture wells. Positive clones required FDR below 0.05, an odds ratio above 5, and productive frequency above 0.1% in at least two of three replicate wells. A clonotype counted as cross-reactive if it showed significant expansion both in the SARS-CoV-2 spike wells and in at least one common cold coronavirus spike condition. CDR3 homology was assessed with Levenshtein distances (stringdist) and unrooted phylogenetic trees (ape) in R version 3.6.1. TCRdb passed the public sequencing reads through fastp at Q25 and MiXCR, retaining productive beta sequences. Duplicate CDR3 protein sequences are folded into a single record with the most common DNA and genes. The V and J calls were not made by the authors but by TCRdb's processing. The sample table shows thousands of distinct CDR3 sequences, and 50% to 75% are seen once. The top ten clonotypes cover more than 30% of the sample.

Sequenced sample: CD4+ T cells from blood, cultured in vitro. This clonotype originated in a human donor who had recovered from COVID-19. The chain is encoded by TRBV6-5 joined to TRBJ2-7, and 9 junctional nucleotides match TRBD1. The sequenced DNA is TGTGCCAGCAGTTACTCGGGACAGGGATCCTACGAGCAGTACTTC. Its translation is CASSYSGQGSYEQYF.